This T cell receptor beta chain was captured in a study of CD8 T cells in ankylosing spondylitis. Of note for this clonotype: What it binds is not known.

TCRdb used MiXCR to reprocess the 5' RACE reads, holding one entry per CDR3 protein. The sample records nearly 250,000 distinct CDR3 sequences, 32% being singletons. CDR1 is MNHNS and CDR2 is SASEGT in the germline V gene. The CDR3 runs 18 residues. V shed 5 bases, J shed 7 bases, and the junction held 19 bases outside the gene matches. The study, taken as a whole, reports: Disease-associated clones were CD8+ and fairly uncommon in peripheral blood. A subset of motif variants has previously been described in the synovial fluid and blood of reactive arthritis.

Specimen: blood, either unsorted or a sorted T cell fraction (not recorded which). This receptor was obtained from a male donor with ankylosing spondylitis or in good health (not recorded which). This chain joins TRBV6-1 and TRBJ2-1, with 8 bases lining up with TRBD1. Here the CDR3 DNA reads TGTGCCAGCAGTCCGAACCCCCAACGGACAGGGATATGGAATGAGCAGTTCTTC. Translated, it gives CASSPNPQRTGIWNEQFF.